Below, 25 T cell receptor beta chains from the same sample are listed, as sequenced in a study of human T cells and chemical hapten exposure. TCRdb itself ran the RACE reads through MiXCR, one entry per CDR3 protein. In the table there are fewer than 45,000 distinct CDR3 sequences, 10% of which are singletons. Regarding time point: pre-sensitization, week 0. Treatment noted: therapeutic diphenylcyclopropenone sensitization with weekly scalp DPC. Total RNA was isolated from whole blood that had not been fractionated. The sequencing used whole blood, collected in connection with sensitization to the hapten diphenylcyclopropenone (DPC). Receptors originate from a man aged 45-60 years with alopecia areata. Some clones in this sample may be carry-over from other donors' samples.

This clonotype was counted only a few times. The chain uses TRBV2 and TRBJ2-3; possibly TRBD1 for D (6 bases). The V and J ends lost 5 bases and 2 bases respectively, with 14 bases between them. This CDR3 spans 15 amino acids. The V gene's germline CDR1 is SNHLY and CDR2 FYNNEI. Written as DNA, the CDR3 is TGTGCCAGCAGTAGGGGGAGACAGAACACAGATACGCAGTATTTT. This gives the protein CASSRGRQNTDTQYF.

This CDR3 reads CSARRGPDTEAFF. In DNA, the CDR3 is TGCAGCGCCCGCAGGGGACCCGACACTGAAGCTTTCTTT. The rearrangement uses TRBV29-1 and TRBJ1-1, with a weak D call TRBD1 (6 bases). The V end lost 7 bases, the J end lost 3 bases, and 15 bases lay between the germline ends. The CDR3 loop spans 13 amino acids. Germline V lookup: CDR1 SQVTM, CDR2 ANQGSEA.

The CDR3, as DNA: TGCGCCAGCAACCGGGACAGAAGCACAGATACGCAGTATTTT. It codes for CASNRDRSTDTQYF. This sequence joins TRBV5-1 and TRBJ2-3, with 7 nucleotides matching TRBD1. From germline, CDR1 is SGHRS and CDR2 YFSETQ. Germline trimming cut 6 bases from V and 0 bases from J; bases unmatched to any gene: 4. The CDR3 covers 14 residues. The full variable domain, rest sourced from reference TRBV5-1 and TRBJ2-3, is KAGVTQTPRYLIKTRGQQVTLSCSPISGHRSVSWYQQTPGQGLQFLFEYFSETQRNKGNFPGRFSGRQFSNSRSEMNVSTLELGDSALYLCASNRDRSTDTQYFGPGTRLTVL.

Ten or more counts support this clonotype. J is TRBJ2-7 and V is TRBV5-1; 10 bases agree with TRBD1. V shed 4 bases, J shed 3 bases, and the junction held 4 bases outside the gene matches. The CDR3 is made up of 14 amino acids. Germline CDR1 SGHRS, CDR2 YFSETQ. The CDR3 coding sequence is TGCGCCAGCAGCCAGACAGGGGGCATCTACGAGCAGTACTTC. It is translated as CASSQTGGIYEQYF.

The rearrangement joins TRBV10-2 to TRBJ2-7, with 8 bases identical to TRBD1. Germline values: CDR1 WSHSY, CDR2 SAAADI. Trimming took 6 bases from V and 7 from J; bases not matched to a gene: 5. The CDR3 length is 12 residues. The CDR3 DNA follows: TGCGCCAGCAGCCCGACAGGGGAAGAGCAGTACTTC. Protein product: CASSPTGEEQYF.

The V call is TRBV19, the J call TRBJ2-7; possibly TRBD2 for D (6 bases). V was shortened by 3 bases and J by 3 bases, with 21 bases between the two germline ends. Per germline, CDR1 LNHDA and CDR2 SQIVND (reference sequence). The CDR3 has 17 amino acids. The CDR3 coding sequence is TGTGCCAGTAGTATCTATCTTTGGGGACTTGACAGCTACGAGCAGTACTTC. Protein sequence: CASSIYLWGLDSYEQYF.

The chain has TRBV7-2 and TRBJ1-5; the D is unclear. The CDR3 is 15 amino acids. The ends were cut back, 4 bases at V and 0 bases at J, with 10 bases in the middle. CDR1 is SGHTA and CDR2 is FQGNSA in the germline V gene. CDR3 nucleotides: TGTGCCAGCAGCTCTTATAGAATTAGCAATCAGCCCCAGCATTTT. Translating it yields CASSSYRISNQPQHF.

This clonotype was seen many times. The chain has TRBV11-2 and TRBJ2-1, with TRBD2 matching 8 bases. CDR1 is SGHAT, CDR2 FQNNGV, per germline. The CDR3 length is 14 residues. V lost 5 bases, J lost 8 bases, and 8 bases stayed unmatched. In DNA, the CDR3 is TGTGCCAGCAGCAGAGTAGCGGGGCTATATGAGCAGTTCTTC. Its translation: CASSRVAGLYEQFF.

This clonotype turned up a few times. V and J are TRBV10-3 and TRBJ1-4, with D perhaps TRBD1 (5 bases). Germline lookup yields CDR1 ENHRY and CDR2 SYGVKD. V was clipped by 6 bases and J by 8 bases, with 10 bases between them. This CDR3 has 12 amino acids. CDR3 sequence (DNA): TGTGCCATCAGCATAAAGGGGGAAAAACTGTTTTTT. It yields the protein CAISIKGEKLFF.

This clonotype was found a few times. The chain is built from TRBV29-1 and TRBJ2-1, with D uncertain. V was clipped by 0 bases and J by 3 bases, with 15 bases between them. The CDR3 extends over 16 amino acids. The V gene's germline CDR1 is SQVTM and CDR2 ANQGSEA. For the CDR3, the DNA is TGCAGCGTTGAAGAAATGGGCTCTTCCCTCTACAATGAGCAGTTCTTC. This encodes CSVEEMGSSLYNEQFF.

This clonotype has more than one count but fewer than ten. Here the CDR3 DNA reads TGTGCCAGCAGCTTAGATCCGGGGAGCGAGCAGTACTTC. It specifies CASSLDPGSEQYF. This chain uses TRBV7-2 with TRBJ2-7; possible D gene TRBD2, 5 bases. The CDR3 runs to 13 residues. Germline-derived CDR1 and CDR2 are SGHTA and FQGNSA. V was cut by 1 base and J by 6 bases, with 10 bases left in between.

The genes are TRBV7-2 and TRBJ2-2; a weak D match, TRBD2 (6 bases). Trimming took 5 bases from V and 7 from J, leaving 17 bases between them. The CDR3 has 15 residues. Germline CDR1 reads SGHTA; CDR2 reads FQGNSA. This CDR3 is CASSIRDFQIGELFF. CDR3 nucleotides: TGTGCCAGCAGCATCCGGGACTTCCAAATCGGGGAGCTGTTTTTT.

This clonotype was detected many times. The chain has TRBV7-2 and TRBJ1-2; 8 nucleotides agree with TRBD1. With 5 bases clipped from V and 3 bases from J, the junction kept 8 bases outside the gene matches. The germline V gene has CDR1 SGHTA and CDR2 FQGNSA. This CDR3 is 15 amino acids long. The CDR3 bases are TGTGCCAGCAGCGCCAGGACAGGGTCCCACTATGGCTACACCTTC. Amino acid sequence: CASSARTGSHYGYTF.

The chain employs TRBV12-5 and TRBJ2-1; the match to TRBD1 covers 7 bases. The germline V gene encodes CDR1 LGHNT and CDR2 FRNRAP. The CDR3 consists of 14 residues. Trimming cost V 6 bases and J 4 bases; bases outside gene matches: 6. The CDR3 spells CASGQGQPYNEQFF. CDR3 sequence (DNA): TGTGCTAGTGGCCAGGGACAGCCTTACAATGAGCAGTTCTTC.

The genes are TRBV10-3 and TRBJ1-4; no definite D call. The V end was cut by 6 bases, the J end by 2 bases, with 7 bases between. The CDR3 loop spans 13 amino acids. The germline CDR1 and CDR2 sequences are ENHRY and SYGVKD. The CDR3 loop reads CAIRGSTNEKLFF. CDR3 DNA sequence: TGTGCCATCAGAGGGTCGACTAATGAAAAACTGTTTTTT.

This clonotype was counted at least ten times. DNA of the CDR3: TGTGCCAGCAGTTTCAACAGGAGCCGGAGGGTTTCTGGAAACACCATATATTTT. Protein sequence: CASSFNRSRRVSGNTIYF. The chain has TRBV27 and TRBJ1-3; D may be TRBD1 (5 bases). The germline V and J ends were trimmed by 3 bases and 1 base, with 19 bases remaining between them. This CDR3 comprises 18 residues. In germline, CDR1 is MNHEY, CDR2 SMNVEV (reference sequence).

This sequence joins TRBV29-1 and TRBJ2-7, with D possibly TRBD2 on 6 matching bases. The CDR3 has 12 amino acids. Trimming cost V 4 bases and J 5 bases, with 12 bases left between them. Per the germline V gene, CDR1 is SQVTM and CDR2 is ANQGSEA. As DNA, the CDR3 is TGCAGCGTTGGATCCGGGGAGGACGAGCAGTACTTC. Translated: CSVGSGEDEQYF.

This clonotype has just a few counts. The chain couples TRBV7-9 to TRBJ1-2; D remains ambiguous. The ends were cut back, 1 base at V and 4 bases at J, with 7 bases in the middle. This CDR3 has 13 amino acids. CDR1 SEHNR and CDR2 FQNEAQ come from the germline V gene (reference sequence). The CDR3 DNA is TGTGCCAGCAGCTTAGGGACTAGCTATGGCTACACCTTC. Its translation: CASSLGTSYGYTF.

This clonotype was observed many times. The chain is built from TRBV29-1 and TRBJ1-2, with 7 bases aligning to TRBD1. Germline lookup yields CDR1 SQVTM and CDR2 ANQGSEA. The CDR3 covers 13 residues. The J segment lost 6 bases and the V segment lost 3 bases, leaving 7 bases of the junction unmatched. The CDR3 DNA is TGCAGCGTTGATAAGGGGGCGGAAAATGGCTACACCTTC. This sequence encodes CSVDKGAENGYTF.

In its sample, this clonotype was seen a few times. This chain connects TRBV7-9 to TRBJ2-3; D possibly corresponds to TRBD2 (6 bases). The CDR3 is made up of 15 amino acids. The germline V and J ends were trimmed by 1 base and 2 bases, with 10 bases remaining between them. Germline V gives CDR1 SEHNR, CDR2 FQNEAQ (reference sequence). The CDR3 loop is CASSLEGLPTDTQYF. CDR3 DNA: TGTGCCAGCAGCTTAGAGGGACTCCCCACAGATACGCAGTATTTT.

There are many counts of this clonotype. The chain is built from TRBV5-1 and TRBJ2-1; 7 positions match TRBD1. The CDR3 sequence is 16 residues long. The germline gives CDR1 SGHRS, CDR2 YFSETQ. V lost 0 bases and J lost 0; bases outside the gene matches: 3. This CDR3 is CASSLEGTASYNEQFF. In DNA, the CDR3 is TGCGCCAGCAGCTTGGAAGGGACAGCCTCCTACAATGAGCAGTTCTTC. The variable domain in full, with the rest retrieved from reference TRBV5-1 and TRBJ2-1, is KAGVTQTPRYLIKTRGQQVTLSCSPISGHRSVSWYQQTPGQGLQFLFEYFSETQRNKGNFPGRFSGRQFSNSRSEMNVSTLELGDSALYLCASSLEGTASYNEQFFGPGTRLTVL.

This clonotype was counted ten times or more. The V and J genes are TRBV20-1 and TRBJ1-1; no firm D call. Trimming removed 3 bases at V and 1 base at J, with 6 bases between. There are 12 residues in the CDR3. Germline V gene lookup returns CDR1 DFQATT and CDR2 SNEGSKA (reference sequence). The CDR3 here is CSASFRNTEAFF. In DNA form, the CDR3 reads TGCAGTGCTAGTTTCAGGAACACTGAAGCTTTCTTT.

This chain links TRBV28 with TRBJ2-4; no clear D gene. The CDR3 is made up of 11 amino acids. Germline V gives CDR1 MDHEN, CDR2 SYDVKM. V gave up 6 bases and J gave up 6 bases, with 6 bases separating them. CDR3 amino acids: CASRQRNIQYF. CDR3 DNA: TGTGCCAGCAGGCAACGAAACATTCAGTACTTC.

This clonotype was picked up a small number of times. The CDR3 loop reads CASSLTSGRASEQFF. The DNA of the CDR3 is TGTGCCAGCAGTTTGACTAGCGGGAGGGCCAGTGAGCAGTTCTTC. J is TRBJ2-1 and V is TRBV6-2 or TRBV6-3, with TRBD2 matching over 14 bases. The CDR3 is 15 amino acids. V lost 4 bases to trimming and J lost 9 bases; unmatched junction nucleotides: 5. Germline CDR1 is MNHEY and CDR2 is SVGEGT.

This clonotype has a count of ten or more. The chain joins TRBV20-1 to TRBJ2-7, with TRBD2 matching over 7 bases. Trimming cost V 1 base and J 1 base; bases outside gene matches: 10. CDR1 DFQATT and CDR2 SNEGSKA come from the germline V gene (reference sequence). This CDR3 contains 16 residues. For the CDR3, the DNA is TGCAGTGCTAGAGCTCCTGCGGCTAGCGGATCCTACGAGCAGTACTTC. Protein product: CSARAPAASGSYEQYF.